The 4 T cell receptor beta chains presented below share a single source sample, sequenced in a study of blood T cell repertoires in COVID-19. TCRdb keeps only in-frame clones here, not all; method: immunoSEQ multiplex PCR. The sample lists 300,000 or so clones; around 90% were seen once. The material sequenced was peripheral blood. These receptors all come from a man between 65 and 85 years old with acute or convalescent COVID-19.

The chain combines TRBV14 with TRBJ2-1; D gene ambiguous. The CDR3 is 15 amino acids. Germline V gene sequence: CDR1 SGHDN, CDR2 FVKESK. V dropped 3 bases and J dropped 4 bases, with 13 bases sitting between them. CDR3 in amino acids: CASSQTRGAYNEQFF. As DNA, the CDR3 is TGTGCCAGCAGCCAGACTCGCGGAGCTTACAATGAGCAGTTCTTC.

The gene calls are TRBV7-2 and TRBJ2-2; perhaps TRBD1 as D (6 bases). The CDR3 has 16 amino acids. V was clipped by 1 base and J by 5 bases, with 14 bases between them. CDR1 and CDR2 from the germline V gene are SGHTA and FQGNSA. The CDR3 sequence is CASSLEGGYGTGELFF. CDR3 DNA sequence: TGTGCCAGCAGCTTAGAAGGGGGTTACGGAACCGGGGAGCTGTTTTTT.

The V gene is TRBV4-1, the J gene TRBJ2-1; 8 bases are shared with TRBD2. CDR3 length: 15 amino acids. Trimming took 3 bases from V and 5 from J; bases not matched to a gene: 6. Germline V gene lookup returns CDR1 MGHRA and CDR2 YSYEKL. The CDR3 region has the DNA TGCGCCAGCAGCCATATAGCGGGACCAAACAATGAGCAGTTCTTC. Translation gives CASSHIAGPNNEQFF.

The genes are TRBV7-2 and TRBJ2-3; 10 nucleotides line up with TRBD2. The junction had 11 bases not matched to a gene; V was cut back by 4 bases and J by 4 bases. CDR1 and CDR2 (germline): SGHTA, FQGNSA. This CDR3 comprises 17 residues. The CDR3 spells CASSSPAGGSGADTQYF. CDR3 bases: TGTGCCAGCAGCTCCCCAGCGGGAGGGAGCGGTGCAGATACGCAGTATTTT.